The 32 T cell receptor beta chains listed next were all sequenced from one sample in a study of shared clonotypes between healthy human individuals. Clones were read by immunoSEQ multiplex PCR, and TCRdb kept only the in-frame ones, dropping some. The sample shows some 2.3 million clones, just over 90% of them seen only once. Sequenced sample: naive CD4+ T cells from PBMCs. The subset denotes: CD45RA+ positively selected. The receptors here all came from a man in his late teens or twenties in good health. Some clones in this sample may be carry-over from other donors' samples.

Worth noting for this clone: The sample holds other DNA sequences that translate to the same CDR3. The gene calls are TRBV5-1 and TRBJ2-5; 12 bases line up with TRBD2. Germline CDR1 SGHRS, CDR2 YFSETQ. V was pared by 0 bases and J by 5 bases, with 2 bases of the junction left unmatched. The CDR3 is made up of 15 amino acids. CDR3 residues: CASSLGTSGKETQYF. The CDR3 DNA sequence: TGCGCCAGCAGCTTGGGGACTAGCGGGAAGGAGACCCAGTACTTC.

The chain carries TRBV5-1 and TRBJ1-1, with D unresolved. The CDR3 is 13 amino acids. Germline CDR1 reads SGHRS; CDR2 reads YFSETQ. The V gene lost 4 bases and the J gene lost 3 bases, with 10 bases spanning the gap. The CDR3 reads CASSPFEYTEAFF. Here the CDR3 DNA reads TGCGCCAGCAGCCCCTTCGAGTACACTGAAGCTTTCTTT.

This rearrangement joins TRBV2 to TRBJ2-7; 8 nucleotides line up with TRBD2. CDR1 is SNHLY and CDR2 is FYNNEI in the germline V gene. Trimming took 7 bases from V and 2 from J; bases not matched to a gene: 1. The CDR3 loop spans 12 amino acids. The CDR3 protein is CASTGGAYEQYF. The CDR3 bases are TGTGCCAGCACGGGGGGGGCCTACGAGCAGTACTTC.

A word on this clone: Compared with germline, one end of the junction differs, possibly owing to a read error. This sequence joins TRBV2 and TRBJ2-5; D unresolved. Looked up from germline, CDR1 is SNHLY and CDR2 is FYNNEI. The CDR3 length is 13 residues. CDR3: CASGDKNQETQYF. The CDR3 coding sequence is TGTGCCAGCGGTGACAAGAACCAAGAGACCCAGTACTTC.

This clone was seen a single time. The chain links TRBV29-1 to TRBJ2-7, with a possible D match to TRBD2 (6 bases). The V end lost 1 base, the J end lost 2 bases, and 15 bases lay between the germline ends. The CDR3 covers 15 residues. Germline assignment: CDR1 SQVTM and CDR2 ANQGSEA. The CDR3 DNA reads as TGCAGCGTTGAAGGTCCCTGCAGGGAGGCCTACGAGCAGTACTTC. It specifies CSVEGPCREAYEQYF.

The V gene is TRBV7-8, the J gene TRBJ2-2; no definite D call. The V gene's germline CDR1 is SGHVS and CDR2 FQNEAQ. Trimming pared 5 bases from V and 6 bases from J, leaving 13 bases between. The CDR3 is 14 residues long. The CDR3 DNA is TGTGCCAGCAGCAATTTCGCCAGCGCCGGGGAGCTGTTTTTT. It yields the protein CASSNFASAGELFF.

This chain connects TRBV27 to TRBJ2-1; the match to TRBD2 covers 7 bases. CDR3 length: 15 amino acids. Germline loops: CDR1 MNHEY, CDR2 SMNVEV (reference sequence). The V gene end was trimmed by 3 bases and the J gene end by 5 bases; junction bases not matched to a gene: 7. The CDR3 protein is CASSLVGGDHNEQFF. The CDR3 nucleotides are TGTGCCAGCAGTTTGGTGGGAGGGGACCACAATGAGCAGTTCTTC.

The chain uses TRBV10-3 and TRBJ2-3, with 8 nucleotides matching TRBD2. Per germline, CDR1 ENHRY and CDR2 SYGVKD. This CDR3 has 16 residues. Trimming took 5 bases from V and 4 from J; bases not matched to a gene: 11. CDR3 sequence reads: CAISRGGLAGSDTQYF. In DNA, the CDR3 is TGTGCCATCAGTCGGGGAGGGCTAGCGGGTTCAGATACGCAGTATTTT.

This clone was seen a few times. The same CDR3 also results from other DNA sequences found in this sample. J is TRBJ1-1 and V is TRBV5-1; D unclear. CDR1 and CDR2 from the germline V gene are SGHRS and YFSETQ. V shed 1 base and J shed 1 base, with 5 bases lying between them. CDR3 length: 13 residues. CDR3 DNA: TGCGCCAGCAGCTTGCGACAGAACACTGAAGCTTTCTTT. It is translated as CASSLRQNTEAFF. The entire variable domain, with the rest obtained from reference TRBV5-1 and TRBJ1-1, is as follows: KAGVTQTPRYLIKTRGQQVTLSCSPISGHRSVSWYQQTPGQGLQFLFEYFSETQRNKGNFPGRFSGRQFSNSRSEMNVSTLELGDSALYLCASSLRQNTEAFFGQGTRLTVV.

V usage is TRBV11-2 and J usage is TRBJ1-5, with D unresolved. CDR1 and CDR2 (germline): SGHAT, FQNNGV. The CDR3 length is 15 residues. Trimming shortened V by 3 bases and J by 4 bases, and 13 bases separated the two germline ends. The DNA for the CDR3 is TGTGCCAGCAGCTTTGGCCAGAGCGGGAATCAGCCCCAGCATTTT. Translation gives CASSFGQSGNQPQHF.

This chain joins TRBV7-3 and TRBJ2-1, with 7 bases fitting TRBD2. This CDR3 region has 15 residues. Germline V gene data show CDR1 as SGHTA and CDR2 as FQGTGA. The V segment lost 5 bases and the J segment 5 bases; nucleotides outside the gene matches: 9. CDR3 loop: CASSPAREDDNEQFF. CDR3 nucleotides: TGTGCCAGCAGCCCCGCCCGGGAGGACGACAATGAGCAGTTCTTC. Combining the CDR3 with reference TRBV7-3 and TRBJ2-1 gives the whole variable domain GAGVSQTPSNKVTEKGKYVELRCDPISGHTALYWYRQSLGQGPEFLIYFQGTGAADDSGLPNDRFFAVRPEGSVSTLKIQRTERGDSAVYLCASSPAREDDNEQFFGPGTRLTVL.

This chain links TRBV30 with TRBJ2-1; D may match TRBD1 or TRBD2 (6 bases each). Per the germline V gene, CDR1 is GTSNPN and CDR2 is SVGIG (reference sequence). Deletions cut 2 bases from V and 5 bases from J, with 13 bases between. This CDR3 region has 14 residues. The chain's CDR3 is CAWSKGGTHNEQFF. In DNA form, the CDR3 reads TGTGCCTGGAGTAAGGGGGGCACACACAATGAGCAGTTCTTC. Based on the CDR3 plus reference TRBV30 and TRBJ2-1, the full variable domain is SQTIHQWPATLVQPVGSPLSLECTVEGTSNPNLYWYRQAAGRGLQLLFYSVGIGQISSEVPQNLSASRPQDRQFILSSKKLLLSDSGFYLCAWSKGGTHNEQFFGPGTRLTVL.

The rearrangement links TRBV19 to TRBJ2-1; TRBD1 matches at 8 bases. The germline V gene has CDR1 LNHDA and CDR2 SQIVND (reference sequence). Trimming at V came to 5 bases and at J to 6 bases, leaving 9 bases not matched to a gene. The CDR3 sequence is 15 residues long. The CDR3 spells CASSPRTGWGNEQFF. The CDR3 region has the DNA TGTGCCAGTAGTCCGCGGACAGGGTGGGGCAATGAGCAGTTCTTC.

The chain combines TRBV5-1 with TRBJ2-5, with D perhaps matching TRBD1 (6 bases). This CDR3 is built from 15 residues. Per germline, CDR1 SGHRS and CDR2 YFSETQ. V was clipped by 2 bases and J by 4 bases, with 15 bases between them. This CDR3 reads CASSFGTQGRETQYF. The CDR3 DNA sequence: TGCGCCAGCAGCTTCGGTACACAGGGTCGAGAGACCCAGTACTTC.

On this clone itself: This CDR3 is also generated by other DNA sequences in the sample. The chain combines TRBV5-1 with TRBJ2-7; no clear D gene. The V end lost 0 bases, the J end lost 0 bases, and 4 bases lay between the germline ends. This CDR3 is built from 13 residues. CDR1 SGHRS and CDR2 YFSETQ come from the germline V gene. CDR3 region: CASSLGRSYEQYF. The CDR3 bases are TGCGCCAGCAGCTTGGGGCGCTCCTACGAGCAGTACTTC.

The chain couples TRBV7-3 to TRBJ2-1, with 7 positions matching TRBD2. The germline V gene encodes CDR1 SGHTA and CDR2 FQGTGA. The CDR3 is 15 amino acids. The ends lost 2 bases at V and 5 bases at J; junction bases unmatched: 6. The CDR3 here is CASSLYGTTDNEQFF. CDR3 DNA: TGTGCCAGCAGCTTATACGGGACTACCGACAATGAGCAGTTCTTC.

J is TRBJ1-2 and V is TRBV27, with a possible D match to TRBD1 (5 bases). V lost 5 bases and J lost 3, with 10 bases in between. Germline V CDR1 and CDR2: MNHEY, SMNVEV (reference sequence). The CDR3 spans 13 residues. CDR3 in amino acids: CASSRDGYYGYTF. CDR3 DNA: TGTGCCAGCAGTAGGGACGGATACTATGGCTACACCTTC.

The rearrangement uses TRBV28 and TRBJ1-2; tentatively, D is TRBD1 (5 bases). The germline gives CDR1 MDHEN, CDR2 SYDVKM. The CDR3 loop spans 13 amino acids. CDR3 protein: CAIGQGAWGGYTF. The CDR3 DNA reads TGTGCTATCGGGCAAGGGGCCTGGGGTGGCTACACCTTC.

To note about this clone: Other DNA sequences from this sample encode an identical CDR3 as well. The chain employs TRBV9 and TRBJ2-1; maybe TRBD2 (6 bases). V lost 0 bases and J lost 2, with 9 bases in between. Germline V gives CDR1 SGDLS, CDR2 YYNGEE. The CDR3 spans 15 residues. CDR3 coding DNA: TGTGCCAGCAGCGTAGGTGGAGGGACCTACAATGAGCAGTTCTTC. Translated, it gives CASSVGGGTYNEQFF.

This rearrangement joins TRBV5-1 to TRBJ2-3, with D hard to call. V lost 4 bases and J 0 bases, leaving 12 bases between the germline ends. Germline V gene sequence: CDR1 SGHRS, CDR2 YFSETQ. The CDR3 runs to 15 residues. The CDR3 region is CASSPGAASTDTQYF. CDR3 DNA: TGCGCCAGCAGCCCCGGCGCCGCTAGCACAGATACGCAGTATTTT.

This clone was observed once. The V and J genes are TRBV27 and TRBJ2-1; 8 bases are a match to TRBD1. Germline V gene data show CDR1 as MNHEY and CDR2 as SMNVEV (reference sequence). The V gene end was trimmed by 3 bases and the J gene end by 4 bases; junction bases not matched to a gene: 5. This CDR3 is built from 15 residues. The CDR3 DNA is TGTGCCAGCAGTTTTAGACAGGGGCCTTACAATGAGCAGTTCTTC. This gives the protein CASSFRQGPYNEQFF.

V is TRBV19 and J is TRBJ1-1; D possibly corresponds to TRBD1 (6 bases). The V and J ends lost 9 bases and 7 bases respectively, with 27 bases between them. The CDR3 consists of 16 residues. Germline lookup yields CDR1 LNHDA and CDR2 SQIVND (reference sequence). CDR3 loop: CASRFYSDRSNGEAFF. The CDR3, as DNA: TGTGCCAGCCGATTCTACTCGGACAGATCCAACGGTGAAGCTTTCTTT.

The J gene is TRBJ1-1, the V gene TRBV6-1; perhaps TRBD1 as D (5 bases). This CDR3 region has 14 residues. Germline V CDR1 and CDR2: MNHNS, SASEGT. Trimming pared 6 bases from V and 4 bases from J, leaving 15 bases between. CDR3 residues: CASSTPGGVTEAFF. DNA of the CDR3: TGTGCCAGCAGCACCCCCGGGGGAGTCACTGAAGCTTTCTTT.

Turning to this clone: Other DNA sequences from this sample encode an identical CDR3 as well. The J gene is TRBJ2-3, the V gene TRBV18, with D perhaps TRBD2 (6 bases). Germline V gene data show CDR1 as KGHSH and CDR2 as LQKENI. The CDR3 has 14 residues. V shed 1 base and J shed 2 bases, with 7 bases lying between them. The CDR3 region is CASSPLAVTDTQYF. CDR3 sequence (DNA): TGTGCCAGCTCACCACTAGCGGTCACAGATACGCAGTATTTT.

The chain combines TRBV19 with TRBJ1-5; D ambiguous. Per germline, CDR1 LNHDA and CDR2 SQIVND (reference sequence). This CDR3 has 13 residues. The V gene lost 5 bases and the J gene lost 4 bases, with 9 bases spanning the gap. As DNA, the CDR3 is TGTGCCAGTAGTTGGTACGCAAATCAGCCCCAGCATTTT. It translates to CASSWYANQPQHF. The full variable domain, completed using reference TRBV19 and TRBJ1-5, is DGGITQSPKYLFRKEGQNVTLSCEQNLNHDAMYWYRQDPGQGLRLIYYSQIVNDFQKGDIAEGYSVSREKKESFPLTVTSAQKNPTAFYLCASSWYANQPQHFGDGTRLSIL.

This clone was observed a handful of times. The chain has TRBV30 and TRBJ1-5; no firm D call. Trimming cost V 1 base and J 3 bases, with 10 bases left between them. Germline values: CDR1 GTSNPN, CDR2 SVGIG (reference sequence). The length of the CDR3 is 14 residues. CDR3 nucleotide sequence: TGTGCCTGGAGTGCCTGGTCTATCAATCAGCCCCAGCATTTT. Its translation: CAWSAWSINQPQHF.

Comments on this clone: The junction does not match germline at one end; this may be a read error. The chain employs TRBV28 and TRBJ2-3; D unclear. The CDR3 loop spans 12 amino acids. Germline-derived CDR1 and CDR2 are MDHEN and SYDVKM. This CDR3 is CASSIPGRSLHF. The CDR3 region has the DNA TGTGCCAGCAGTATCCCCGGACGGAGCTTGCATTTT.

This clone was observed once. The chain uses TRBV4-1 and TRBJ2-1; possible D gene TRBD2, 6 bases. This CDR3 comprises 14 residues. Germline CDR1 and CDR2: MGHRA and YSYEKL. Trimming removed 4 bases from V and 5 bases from J, with 12 bases in between. CDR3 nucleotides: TGCGCCAGCAGCCCCCGGGAGCTGGACAATGAGCAGTTCTTC. Its translation is CASSPRELDNEQFF.

In this sample, this clone turned up once. The chain joins TRBV6-5 to TRBJ2-7; D unclear. The germline V gene encodes CDR1 MNHEY and CDR2 SVGAGI. This CDR3 is 14 amino acids long. Trimming removed 2 bases at V and 1 base at J, with 9 bases between. In DNA form, the CDR3 reads TGTGCCAGCAGTTACCAGCCTAGATCCTACGAGCAGTACTTC. It codes for CASSYQPRSYEQYF.

The V gene is TRBV28, the J gene TRBJ1-3; possibly TRBD1 for D (5 bases). The CDR3 sequence is 14 residues long. V lost 8 bases to trimming and J lost 0 bases, with 11 bases between them. Germline CDR1 reads MDHEN; CDR2 reads SYDVKM. The chain's CDR3 is CASGGGYSGNTIYF. Written as DNA, the CDR3 is TGTGCCAGCGGGGGGGGTTACTCTGGAAACACCATATATTTT.

The chain combines TRBV7-6 with TRBJ2-2; D is uncertain. The germline V and J ends were trimmed by 6 bases and 1 base, with 15 bases remaining between them. The length of the CDR3 is 16 residues. Germline V gene sequence: CDR1 SGHVS, CDR2 FNYEAQ. For the CDR3, the DNA is TGTGCCAGCAGTTTCCTTGGGGTGGGGAACACCGGGGAGCTGTTTTTT. Translation: CASSFLGVGNTGELFF.

This chain joins TRBV9 and TRBJ2-6; no reliable D call. CDR3 size: 18 residues. CDR1 is SGDLS and CDR2 is YYNGEE in the germline V gene. Between the trimmed V and J ends, which lost 4 bases and 1 base, there was a span of 18 bases. The CDR3 is CASSPRTSPLSGANVLTF. The CDR3 DNA is TGTGCCAGCAGCCCAAGGACCAGTCCTCTATCTGGGGCCAACGTCCTGACTTTC.